This TCR beta chain was captured by sequencing in a study of CD8 T cells in Susac syndrome. Reverse transcription of roughly 0.45 to 1 ug RNA was carried out with random hexamers. Via MiXCR, TCRdb re-called the immunoSEQ multiplex PCR reads, giving one row per CDR3 protein. The sample holds about 120,000 distinct CDR3 sequences, 95% to 96% seen once. This clonotype was observed a few times. Germline lookup yields CDR1 LGHDT and CDR2 YNNKEL (reference sequence). V lost 2 bases and J lost 2, with 9 bases in between. This CDR3 contains 14 residues. The sample comprised CD4+ T cells from PBMCs. The clonotype originates from a human donor with Susac syndrome. The V and J genes are TRBV3-1 and TRBJ1-1, with D possibly matching TRBD1 (5 bases). In DNA, the CDR3 is TGTGCCAGCAGCCAACCCGACAGAAACACTGAAGCTTTCTTT. Its translation: CASSQPDRNTEAFF.